These 8 T cell receptor beta chains came from one sample sequenced in a study of T cell responses to AZD1222 COVID-19 vaccine. Assay used: immunoSEQ multiplex PCR; TCRdb lists only in-frame clones, some missing. This table holds around 140,000 clones, around 90% found once. Sequences were derived from peripheral blood, sampled 28 days after the second AZD1222 dose. These receptor sequences come from an adult who received the AZD1222 COVID-19 vaccine.

The chain is built from TRBV6-6 and TRBJ1-5; D call uncertain. Germline V gene sequence: CDR1 MNHNY, CDR2 SVGAGI (reference sequence). This CDR3 comprises 13 residues. Trimming pared 5 bases from V and 2 bases from J, leaving 7 bases between. The CDR3 bases are TGTGCCAGCAGTCTGGACGGCAATCAGCCCCAGCATTTT. It translates to CASSLDGNQPQHF.

The rearrangement links TRBV23-1 to TRBJ2-7; weak D call: TRBD1 (6 bases). TRBV23-1 is an ORF for which the function is uncertain. The V and J ends lost 0 bases and 5 bases respectively, with 11 bases between them. The CDR3 contains 14 residues. The CDR3 nucleotides read TGCGCCAGCAGTCAATCAAACAGGGAAAACGAGCAGTACTTC. Translated: CASSQSNRENEQYF.

The J gene is TRBJ1-1, the V gene TRBV30; no firm D call. Trimming removed 8 bases at V and 7 bases at J, with 11 bases between. This CDR3 has 10 residues. Per the germline V gene, CDR1 is GTSNPN and CDR2 is SVGIG (reference sequence). DNA for the CDR3: TGTGCCCTAGGGTGGAGTGAAGCTTTCTTT. Translated: CALGWSEAFF.

Remarks on this clone: The identical CDR3 is also encoded by other nucleotide sequences in the sample. The V gene is TRBV18, the J gene TRBJ2-3; D gene uncertain. This CDR3 contains 13 residues. From germline, CDR1 is KGHSH and CDR2 LQKENI. Trimming shortened V by 0 bases and J by 4 bases, and 5 bases separated the two germline ends. CDR3 in DNA: TGTGCCAGCTCACCACCGGGTGCAGATACGCAGTATTTT. Translation: CASSPPGADTQYF.

The V gene is TRBV7-2, the J gene TRBJ2-2; maybe TRBD2 (6 bases). The CDR3 runs to 14 residues. CDR1 SGHTA and CDR2 FQGNSA come from the germline V gene. V was trimmed by 3 bases and J by 6 bases, leaving 11 bases between them. In nucleotides, the CDR3 is TGTGCCAGCAGCTTTCAGGGAGGTGCCGGGGAGCTGTTTTTT. Protein sequence: CASSFQGGAGELFF.

The chain recombines TRBV11-2 with TRBJ1-3; no firm D call. The germline CDR1 and CDR2 sequences are SGHAT and FQNNGV. Trimming took 4 bases from V and 0 from J, leaving 13 bases between them. The CDR3 totals 16 residues. CDR3 coding DNA: TGTGCCAGCAGCTCGTCTCCGGGAGACTCTGGAAACACCATATATTTT. This encodes CASSSSPGDSGNTIYF.

The genes are TRBV20-1 and TRBJ2-1; D unclear. With 3 bases removed from V and 6 bases from J, the gap between germline ends came to 18 bases. The CDR3 totals 15 residues. Germline V CDR1 and CDR2: DFQATT, SNEGSKA (reference sequence). Here the CDR3 reads CSASDPIRPGNEQFF. The CDR3 DNA sequence: TGCAGTGCTAGTGACCCTATCCGACCCGGCAATGAGCAGTTCTTC.

This sequence joins TRBV6-5 and TRBJ2-2; D ambiguous. CDR1 and CDR2 from the germline V gene are MNHEY and SVGAGI. V was shortened by 1 base and J by 1 base, with 4 bases between the two germline ends. The CDR3 contains 14 residues. CDR3 loop: CASSYLRNTGELFF. The CDR3 nucleotides read TGTGCCAGCAGTTACTTGCGGAACACCGGGGAGCTGTTTTTT.